This TCR beta chain was identified in a study of T cells after yellow fever vaccination. MiXCR, applied by TCRdb to the 5' RACE reads, yields one record per CDR3 protein. The sample shows about 360,000 distinct CDR3 sequences, 6.2% of them seen only once. V trimming: 4 bases; J trimming: 3 bases; junction bases outside the gene matches: 7. The CDR3 sequence is 15 residues long. Germline V gene data show CDR1 as LGHNA and CDR2 as YSLEER. The receptor comes from a man aged 30 to 39 who received the YFV17D yellow fever vaccine. The J gene is TRBJ1-2, the V gene TRBV4-3; TRBD1 agrees at 8 bases. The sequenced sample was PBMCs, obtained 5 days after the yellow fever booster vaccination. The CDR3 DNA reads TGCGCCAGCAGCCGAGGACAGGGATCGGACTATGGCTACACCTTC. Its protein product is CASSRGQGSDYGYTF.